What follows are 29 T cell receptor beta chains derived from one specimen sequenced in a study. TCRdb redid the calling of the 5' RACE reads with MiXCR, one entry per CDR3 protein. The table shows 30,000 to 35,000 distinct CDR3 sequences, with 20% to 30% occurring only once. Tregs were sorted as CD4+CD25+CD127-/low cells. Sequencing was carried out using tumor-infiltrating Tregs sorted from the breast tumor. These receptor sequences come from a female donor with breast cancer.

At least ten counts were recorded for this clonotype. The rearrangement joins TRBV6-5 to TRBJ1-4; possible D gene TRBD1, 6 bases. The CDR3 runs 15 residues. With 6 bases removed from V and 1 base from J, the gap between germline ends came to 12 bases. The germline gives CDR1 MNHEY, CDR2 SVGAGI. CDR3: CASSYRDRTNEKLFF. CDR3 sequence (DNA): TGTGCCAGCAGCTACAGGGACCGAACTAATGAAAAACTGTTTTTT.

This clonotype was picked up a small number of times. V usage is TRBV19 and J usage is TRBJ2-1, with 13 bases matching TRBD2. Unmatched junction bases numbered 5, after V lost 5 bases and J lost 4 bases. The CDR3 loop spans 16 amino acids. CDR1 LNHDA and CDR2 SQIVND come from the germline V gene (reference sequence). The CDR3 DNA reads as TGTGCCAGTAGTGCGGGGACTAGCGGGACGTACAATGAGCAGTTCTTC. Protein: CASSAGTSGTYNEQFF.

Ten or more counts support this clonotype. The chain uses TRBV20-1 and TRBJ2-1, with 9 bases that match TRBD2. With 5 bases clipped from V and 4 bases from J, the junction kept 9 bases outside the gene matches. In germline, CDR1 is DFQATT, CDR2 SNEGSKA (reference sequence). This CDR3 has 15 residues. The chain's CDR3 is CSAPISGSRYNEQFF. The CDR3 region has the DNA TGCAGTGCTCCTATTAGCGGGAGTCGGTACAATGAGCAGTTCTTC.

By frequency in the sample, this clonotype is medium-sized (0.01 to 0.1%). This rearrangement joins TRBV12-3 or TRBV12-4 to TRBJ1-2; D may be TRBD1 (6 bases). V was pared by 3 bases and J by 4 bases, with 9 bases between. The length of the CDR3 is 13 residues. The CDR3 sequence is CASSFGGGYGYTF. The CDR3 region has the DNA TGTGCCAGCAGTTTTGGAGGGGGCTATGGCTACACCTTC.

This clonotype has a count of ten or more. The V and J genes are TRBV24-1 and TRBJ2-1; the D is unclear. V was shortened by 4 bases and J by 6 bases, with 6 bases between the two germline ends. There are 12 residues in the CDR3. In germline, CDR1 is KGHDR, CDR2 SFDVKD. The CDR3 nucleotides read TGTGCCACCAGTGAATGGGGCAATGAGCAGTTCTTC. Protein: CATSEWGNEQFF.

This clonotype was seen ten or more times. The rearrangement links TRBV20-1 to TRBJ2-1; 9 bases fit TRBD2. V gave up 3 bases and J gave up 8 bases; unmatched junction bases: 11. The CDR3 length is 15 residues. Looked up from germline, CDR1 is DFQATT and CDR2 is SNEGSKA (reference sequence). DNA of the CDR3: TGCAGTGCTAGCCTAGGCGGGAGGGCCTTATATGAGCAGTTCTTC. It yields the protein CSASLGGRALYEQFF.

In regard to this clonotype: The junction does not match germline at one end; this may be a read error. This chain connects TRBV7-9 to TRBJ1-4, with D tentatively TRBD1 (6 bases). This CDR3 comprises 15 residues. Germline V gene data show CDR1 as SEHNR and CDR2 as FQNEAQ (reference sequence). This CDR3 is CAGSAYRATNEKLFF. In DNA form, the CDR3 reads TGTGCCGGCAGCGCCTACAGGGCAACTAATGAGAAACTGTTTTTT.

The rearrangement joins TRBV7-2 to TRBJ2-7, with D possibly matching TRBD2 (5 bases). The CDR3 runs 16 residues. Germline assignment: CDR1 SGHTA and CDR2 FQGNSA. V was clipped by 1 base and J by 5 bases, with 18 bases between them. CDR3 nucleotide sequence: TGTGCCAGCAGCTTAGGTAGCGTTCCCCTAGTCCACGAGCAGTACTTC. Amino acid sequence: CASSLGSVPLVHEQYF.

This clonotype was counted ten times or more. The V gene is TRBV10-3, the J gene TRBJ2-1, with no clear D. CDR1 and CDR2 (germline): ENHRY, SYGVKD. Deletions cut 3 bases from V and 7 bases from J, with 7 bases between. The CDR3 length is 12 residues. This CDR3 is CAISDLGNEQFF. The DNA for the CDR3 is TGTGCCATCAGTGATCTCGGGAATGAGCAGTTCTTC.

This clonotype was picked up a small number of times. J is TRBJ2-1 and V is TRBV2, with D perhaps TRBD2 (5 bases). The CDR3 has 13 residues. The germline V gene has CDR1 SNHLY and CDR2 FYNNEI. V was pared by 6 bases and J by 0 bases, with 6 bases between. The CDR3 nucleotides are TGTGCCAGCAGAGAGGGCTCCTACAATGAGCAGTTCTTC. Protein sequence: CASREGSYNEQFF.

The V and J genes are TRBV7-9 and TRBJ2-7; 9 bases fit TRBD1. Trimming at V came to 5 bases and at J to 4 bases, leaving 9 bases not matched to a gene. The CDR3 has 15 residues. Per the germline V gene, CDR1 is SEHNR and CDR2 is FQNEAQ (reference sequence). DNA of the CDR3: TGTGCCAGCAGCCCAACGGGACAGGGATCTTACGAGCAGTACTTC. As protein: CASSPTGQGSYEQYF.

Of note for this clonotype: A read error is possible here, since a much larger clone lies one base away. The chain has TRBV30 and TRBJ2-5; 7 bases align to TRBD1. The CDR3 contains 14 residues. Per germline, CDR1 GTSNPN and CDR2 SVGIG (reference sequence). V was clipped by 3 bases and J by 5 bases; unmatched bases: 9. The CDR3 is CAWSIRGGWETQYF. DNA of the CDR3: TGTGCCTGGAGCATTAGAGGGGGCTGGGAGACCCAGTACTTC.

The rearrangement joins TRBV20-1 to TRBJ2-7; TRBD2 matches at 11 bases. CDR1 is DFQATT, CDR2 SNEGSKA, per germline (reference sequence). V dropped 2 bases and J dropped 3; count of bases not matched to a gene: 6. The CDR3 consists of 15 residues. CDR3 in amino acids: CSARNLAGGLYEQYF. The CDR3 DNA reads as TGCAGTGCTAGAAATCTAGCGGGAGGCCTCTACGAGCAGTACTTC.

Turning to this clonotype: Possible read error: a much larger clone is one base away. The V and J genes are TRBV9 and TRBJ2-6; D is undetermined. The CDR3 has 14 residues. Germline V lookup: CDR1 SGDLS, CDR2 YYNGEE. CDR3 nucleotides: TGTGCCAGCAGCTCAGGCTCTGGGGTCAACGTCCTGACTTTC. This codes for CASSSGSGVNVLTF.

The chain couples TRBV11-2 to TRBJ2-1; no reliable D call. V was clipped by 6 bases and J by 8 bases, with 5 bases between them. CDR3 length: 10 residues. Germline V CDR1 and CDR2: SGHAT, FQNNGV. CDR3 DNA: TGTGCCAGCAGAGGTGATGAGCAGTTCTTC. Its protein is CASRGDEQFF.

On this clonotype itself: Just one base apart from a much larger clone, this may be a read error. This sequence joins TRBV6-5 and TRBJ2-1; TRBD1 matches 9 bases. Germline V gives CDR1 MNHEY, CDR2 SVGAGI. CDR3 length: 17 residues. The CDR3 nucleotides are TGTGCCGGCAGCCTGGACAGGGGAGGAGGAAATCACAATGAGCAGTTCTTC. As protein: CAGSLDRGGGNHNEQFF.

As for this clonotype: At one boundary the junction diverges from the germline segment, which might be a read error. J is TRBJ2-1 and V is TRBV20-1; D unresolved. This CDR3 is built from 13 residues. Germline V gene lookup returns CDR1 DFQATT and CDR2 SNEGSKA (reference sequence). CDR3 DNA: TGCAGTGCTACTAGAGAAACACTTCAGATGCAGCTCTTC. It specifies CSATRETLQMQLF.

There are many counts of this clonotype. V is TRBV6-5 and J is TRBJ2-1, with TRBD2 matching over 11 bases. Germline V gene data show CDR1 as MNHEY and CDR2 as SVGAGI. Trimming took 0 bases from V and 7 from J; bases not matched to a gene: 5. The CDR3 spans 16 residues. The CDR3: CASSYSILAGANEQFF. The DNA for the CDR3 is TGTGCCAGCAGTTACTCGATACTAGCGGGAGCTAATGAGCAGTTCTTC.

A single count supports this clonotype. The gene calls are TRBV12-3 or TRBV12-4 and TRBJ1-5; a possible D gene is TRBD1 (5 bases). The CDR3 runs 14 residues. V was pared by 3 bases and J by 6 bases, with 12 bases between. The CDR3 DNA sequence: TGTGCCAGCAGTTTCGGACAAGGGACTCAGCCCCAGCATTTT. It codes for CASSFGQGTQPQHF.

As regards this clonotype: A junction boundary mismatches the germline segment, possibly from a read error. The chain is built from TRBV7-8 and TRBJ2-5; TRBD2 agrees at 10 bases. The CDR3 sequence is 17 residues long. Per germline, CDR1 SGHVS and CDR2 FQNEAQ. CDR3 sequence reads: CAGSGEGGTSALETQYF. DNA of the CDR3: TGTGCCGGCAGCGGGGAGGGGGGGACTAGCGCCCTCGAGACCCAGTACTTC.

Comment on this clonotype: One end of the junction is discordant with germline, which a read error may explain. The chain has TRBV6-5 and TRBJ1-2, with D tentatively TRBD1 (5 bases). Per the germline V gene, CDR1 is MNHEY and CDR2 is SVGAGI. This CDR3 spans 11 amino acids. The CDR3: CAAGQGHGHTF. The CDR3, as DNA: TGTGCCGCAGGGCAGGGCCATGGCCACACCTTC.

Of note for this clonotype: The junction departs from germline at one end; a sequencing error may be responsible. The rearrangement uses TRBV6-5 and TRBJ2-7, with TRBD2 matching over 15 bases. This CDR3 is built from 16 residues. The germline V gene has CDR1 MNHEY and CDR2 SVGAGI. The chain's CDR3 is CASSLGTSGGSYEQYF. The CDR3 region has the DNA TGCGCCAGCAGCTTAGGGACTAGCGGGGGGAGCTACGAGCAGTACTTC.

This clonotype was counted between two and nine times. The chain carries TRBV12-3 or TRBV12-4 and TRBJ2-7; D is perhaps TRBD1 (7 bases). V was trimmed by 6 bases and J by 5 bases, leaving 17 bases between them. This CDR3 contains 14 residues. The CDR3 loop reads CASSVGRGVNEQYF. In nucleotides, the CDR3 is TGTGCCAGCAGCGTGGGCAGGGGGGTCAACGAGCAGTACTTC.

This clonotype was counted ten times or more. In DNA, the CDR3 is TGCGCCAGCAGCCAAATTAATATGGGTTTCGCGGGAAATCAGCCCCAGCATTTT. Its protein product is CASSQINMGFAGNQPQHF. The rearrangement uses TRBV4-1 and TRBJ1-5; no clear D gene. This CDR3 has 18 residues. The V and J ends lost 2 bases and 4 bases respectively, with 21 bases between them. CDR1 is MGHRA, CDR2 YSYEKL, per germline.

This chain joins TRBV6-1 and TRBJ2-1; 14 bases line up with TRBD2. This CDR3 region has 17 residues. Germline-derived CDR1 and CDR2 are MNHNS and SASEGT. With 7 bases clipped from V and 2 bases from J, the junction kept 7 bases outside the gene matches. CDR3 sequence reads: CASKGLAGDSAYNEQFF. In nucleotides, the CDR3 is TGTGCCAGCAAGGGACTAGCGGGAGATTCGGCCTACAATGAGCAGTTCTTC.

The chain recombines TRBV5-1 with TRBJ2-6; D ambiguous. V was trimmed by 4 bases and J by 0 bases, leaving 11 bases between them. The CDR3 is made up of 16 amino acids. Per germline, CDR1 SGHRS and CDR2 YFSETQ. CDR3 sequence (DNA): TGCGCCAGCAGCCTACAACAGAGCTCTGGGGCCAACGTCCTGACTTTC. Translated, it gives CASSLQQSSGANVLTF. Complete variable domain (other parts from reference TRBV5-1 and TRBJ2-6): KAGVTQTPRYLIKTRGQQVTLSCSPISGHRSVSWYQQTPGQGLQFLFEYFSETQRNKGNFPGRFSGRQFSNSRSEMNVSTLELGDSALYLCASSLQQSSGANVLTFGAGSRLTVL.

On this clonotype: It may be a read error: a sequence one base away is much more abundant. The chain has TRBV6-5 and TRBJ1-5; possibly TRBD1 for D (5 bases). V was trimmed by 4 bases and J by 2 bases, leaving 12 bases between them. Germline V gene sequence: CDR1 MNHEY, CDR2 SVGAGI. The CDR3 is made up of 15 amino acids. The CDR3 spells CASSCDRGGNQPQHF. CDR3 coding DNA: TGTGCCAGCAGTTGCGACAGAGGGGGCAATCAGCCCCAGCATTTT.

Remarks on this clonotype: Germline is not matched at one junction end, which may reflect a read error. The CDR3 DNA is TGTGTCAGTTACGGGGCTCTGAGCACCGGGGAGCTGTTTTTT. Protein sequence: CVSYGALSTGELFF. V is TRBV19 and J is TRBJ2-2, with D perhaps given as TRBD1 or TRBD2 (5 bases each). Germline lookup yields CDR1 LNHDA and CDR2 SQIVND (reference sequence). The CDR3 sequence is 14 residues long.

Of note for this clonotype: The junction and the germline gene differ at one end; a read error may be behind it. J is TRBJ1-1 and V is TRBV7-9; D is possibly TRBD1 (5 bases). Germline loops: CDR1 SEHNR, CDR2 FQNEAQ (reference sequence). CDR3 size: 16 residues. The CDR3 region has the DNA TGTGCCAGCAGCTTAGCCAGTGGGGGGTATGCAGGTGAAACTTTCTTT. As protein: CASSLASGGYAGETFF.